What follows are 24 T cell receptor beta chains derived from one specimen sequenced in a study of response to subunit inactivated influenza vaccine. A single record per CDR3 protein comes from TCRdb applying MiXCR to the RT-PCR reads. The sample consists of hundreds of thousands of distinct CDR3 sequences, 11% of them appearing once. The sample also formed part of further work on T cells expressing NK-cell markers. That source adds: With UMIs, 5'RACE template switching was used to make TCR beta cDNA.

The source was PBMCs from blood, collected on the day of vaccination. The receptors here all came from a man aged 50-60 years who received an inactivated influenza vaccine.

The table lists this clonotype with a few counts. This rearrangement joins TRBV5-1 to TRBJ1-6, with D unresolved. The CDR3 runs 16 residues. Trimming removed 2 bases from V and 9 bases from J, with 18 bases in between. Germline loops: CDR1 SGHRS, CDR2 YFSETQ. The CDR3 spells CASSLTTARDGSPLHF. Here the CDR3 DNA reads TGCGCCAGCAGCTTAACGACTGCCCGAGATGGTTCACCCCTCCACTTT.

The gene calls are TRBV4-3 and TRBJ2-7, with a tentative D call TRBD2 (5 bases). Germline V CDR1 and CDR2: LGHNA, YSLEER. V was clipped by 4 bases and J by 0 bases, with 13 bases between them. The CDR3 covers 15 residues. The CDR3: CASSLDMGSSYEQYF. The CDR3 nucleotides are TGCGCCAGCAGCCTAGATATGGGGAGCTCCTACGAGCAGTACTTC.

This clonotype has only a few counts. The chain recombines TRBV5-1 with TRBJ2-2, with 9 bases fitting TRBD2. The CDR3 has 17 residues. Germline V gene sequence: CDR1 SGHRS, CDR2 YFSETQ. The ends lost 1 base at V and 6 bases at J; junction bases unmatched: 10. The CDR3 nucleotides are TGCGCCAGCAGCTTGTCCGCGCGGGGGGGCCTCGCCGGGGAGCTGTTTTTT. This codes for CASSLSARGGLAGELFF.

J is TRBJ2-5 and V is TRBV5-5; D remains ambiguous. V was cut by 1 base and J by 2 bases, with 6 bases left in between. There are 13 residues in the CDR3. CDR1 and CDR2 from the germline V gene are SGHKS and YYEKEE (reference sequence). The CDR3 DNA reads as TGTGCCAGCAGCTTGAGAACTCAAGAGACCCAGTACTTC. It specifies CASSLRTQETQYF.

This clonotype turned up a few times. This chain joins TRBV12-3 or TRBV12-4 and TRBJ2-7; D call uncertain. The CDR3 is made up of 13 amino acids. Trimming stripped 6 bases from V and 6 bases from J, with 15 bases between. CDR3: CASSLSSGGEQYF. The CDR3 DNA reads as TGTGCCAGCAGCCTTTCAAGTGGCGGCGAGCAGTACTTC.

In this sample, this clonotype turned up a few times. The chain combines TRBV6-2 or TRBV6-3 with TRBJ2-3, with 9 bases lining up with TRBD2. The ends lost 3 bases at V and 2 bases at J; junction bases unmatched: 6. Germline values: CDR1 MNHEY, CDR2 SVGEGT. This CDR3 has 16 amino acids. The DNA of the CDR3 is TGTGCCAGCAGTTATAGTTCTAGCGGGGCCACAGATACGCAGTATTTT. Protein: CASSYSSSGATDTQYF.

Ten or more counts support this clonotype. The chain has TRBV10-3 and TRBJ2-3; 11 positions match TRBD2. Trimming took 7 bases from V and 2 from J; bases not matched to a gene: 14. Germline CDR1 and CDR2: ENHRY and SYGVKD. This CDR3 region has 18 residues. CDR3 sequence: CAIKGRLAGGPNTDTQYF. CDR3 nucleotide sequence: TGTGCCATCAAGGGGAGGCTAGCGGGAGGACCGAACACAGATACGCAGTATTTT.

This clonotype was observed many times. The rearrangement joins TRBV20-1 to TRBJ2-5, with 13 bases that match TRBD2. CDR1 and CDR2 (germline): DFQATT, SNEGSKA (reference sequence). The CDR3 has 14 residues. The V gene end was trimmed by 3 bases and the J gene end by 7 bases; junction bases not matched to a gene: 5. In DNA form, the CDR3 reads TGCAGTGCTAGGGCAACTAGCGGGGGGGTGACCCAGTACTTC. It translates to CSARATSGGVTQYF.

V gene TRBV4-3 combines with J gene TRBJ1-4; weak D call: TRBD1 (6 bases). This CDR3 is 16 amino acids long. V dropped 0 bases and J dropped 10 bases, with 18 bases sitting between them. From germline, CDR1 is LGHNA and CDR2 YSLEER. CDR3 DNA sequence: TGCGCCAGCAGCCAAGACAACGCAGGGGCGCGCGGAAAACTGTTTTTT. This encodes CASSQDNAGARGKLFF.

The chain carries TRBV29-1 and TRBJ2-3; tentatively, D is TRBD1 (6 bases). In germline, CDR1 is SQVTM, CDR2 ANQGSEA. V was cut by 4 bases and J by 3 bases, with 14 bases left in between. This CDR3 has 14 amino acids. The CDR3 region is CSVVFRRGTDTQYF. Written as DNA, the CDR3 is TGCAGCGTTGTTTTCCGCAGGGGTACAGATACGCAGTATTTT.

This clonotype has just a few counts. This chain joins TRBV6-2 or TRBV6-3 and TRBJ2-7, with a weak D call TRBD2 (5 bases). CDR3 length: 16 amino acids. The V end was cut by 2 bases, the J end by 2 bases, with 16 bases between. Germline values: CDR1 MNHEY, CDR2 SVGEGT. CDR3: CASSYGSRTPTYEQYF. As DNA, the CDR3 is TGTGCCAGCAGTTACGGGTCTCGGACTCCGACCTACGAGCAGTACTTC.

This clonotype was counted ten times or more. The rearrangement links TRBV28 to TRBJ2-5, with D unclear. The germline V gene encodes CDR1 MDHEN and CDR2 SYDVKM. With 2 bases removed from V and 5 bases from J, the gap between germline ends came to 6 bases. The length of the CDR3 is 12 residues. The CDR3 loop reads CASSLMGETQYF. As DNA, the CDR3 is TGTGCCAGCAGTTTAATGGGTGAGACCCAGTACTTC.

This clonotype has a handful of counts. The J gene is TRBJ2-3, the V gene TRBV10-3; 8 nucleotides line up with TRBD2. Looked up from germline, CDR1 is ENHRY and CDR2 is SYGVKD. V gave up 0 bases and J gave up 3 bases; unmatched junction bases: 5. The CDR3 runs to 16 residues. CDR3 sequence (DNA): TGTGCCATCAGTGAGTCTGAAGCGGGAGTAACAGATACGCAGTATTTT. Protein product: CAISESEAGVTDTQYF.

V usage is TRBV7-8 and J usage is TRBJ1-1; maybe TRBD1 (5 bases). V lost 2 bases to trimming and J lost 8 bases, with 18 bases between them. CDR1 is SGHVS, CDR2 FQNEAQ, per germline. This CDR3 is built from 15 residues. The CDR3 is CASSLTGTGIGEAFF. The CDR3 coding sequence is TGTGCCAGCAGCTTAACCGGGACGGGAATAGGCGAAGCTTTCTTT.

This clonotype was observed a few times. This rearrangement joins TRBV29-1 to TRBJ2-1; D might be TRBD2 (5 bases). CDR1 is SQVTM, CDR2 ANQGSEA, per germline. Trimming took off 3 bases at V and 6 bases at J, with 15 bases between the two ends. The CDR3 consists of 14 residues. CDR3 nucleotide sequence: TGCAGCGTTGATGTAATGCGGACTCGCAATGAGCAGTTCTTC. Its protein product is CSVDVMRTRNEQFF.

In this sample, this clonotype turned up many times. V and J are TRBV29-1 and TRBJ2-3; 13 bases fit TRBD2. Germline V gives CDR1 SQVTM, CDR2 ANQGSEA. The length of the CDR3 is 14 residues. The J segment lost 1 base and the V segment lost 6 bases, leaving 1 base of the junction unmatched. The CDR3: CSVGTSGGTDTQYF. In DNA, the CDR3 is TGCAGCGTGGGGACTAGCGGGGGCACAGATACGCAGTATTTT.

This chain connects TRBV5-1 to TRBJ2-3, with TRBD2 matching 8 bases. The length of the CDR3 is 15 residues. Germline V gives CDR1 SGHRS, CDR2 YFSETQ. After removal of 1 base from V and 3 bases from J, the junction contained 4 bases not matched to a gene. DNA of the CDR3: TGCGCCAGCAGCTTGAATAGCGGGACGACAGATACGCAGTATTTT. This codes for CASSLNSGTTDTQYF.

This clonotype appeared a few times. J is TRBJ1-4 and V is TRBV6-1, with TRBD1 as a possible D gene (5 bases). This CDR3 is built from 15 residues. Germline V lookup: CDR1 MNHNS, CDR2 SASEGT. V shed 5 bases and J shed 3 bases, with 13 bases lying between them. Written as DNA, the CDR3 is TGTGCCAGCAGTCCTCCAAGACAGCCTAATGAAAAACTGTTTTTT. It specifies CASSPPRQPNEKLFF.

This clonotype was counted only a few times. The genes are TRBV7-9 and TRBJ2-5, with D perhaps TRBD2 (5 bases). This CDR3 is built from 14 residues. From germline, CDR1 is SEHNR and CDR2 FQNEAQ (reference sequence). V was cut by 3 bases and J by 5 bases, with 13 bases left in between. The CDR3 loop reads CASSFGLAGETQYF. As DNA, the CDR3 is TGTGCCAGCAGCTTCGGCCTAGCCGGGGAGACCCAGTACTTC.

The chain employs TRBV4-2 and TRBJ2-3; 9 bases map to TRBD2. J was trimmed by 2 bases and V by 0 bases; bases with no gene match: 6. Germline V lookup: CDR1 LGHNA, CDR2 YNFKEQ. CDR3 size: 17 residues. The CDR3 is CASSQDGLAGFTDTQYF. In DNA, the CDR3 is TGTGCCAGCAGCCAAGACGGGCTAGCGGGATTCACAGATACGCAGTATTTT.

At least ten counts were recorded for this clonotype. The chain combines TRBV29-1 with TRBJ1-2; D is unresolved. Germline CDR1 SQVTM, CDR2 ANQGSEA. This CDR3 spans 14 amino acids. Trimming stripped 7 bases from V and 0 bases from J, with 15 bases between. CDR3 coding DNA: TGCAGCGCCGGCAAGTTAAATTCTAACTATGGCTACACCTTC. As protein: CSAGKLNSNYGYTF.

J is TRBJ2-2 and V is TRBV6-5; D is ambiguous. The CDR3 is 13 residues long. In germline, CDR1 is MNHEY, CDR2 SVGAGI. V lost 2 bases and J lost 5, with 6 bases in between. The CDR3 reads CASSYDSTGELFF. CDR3 DNA: TGTGCCAGCAGTTACGACTCTACCGGGGAGCTGTTTTTT.

In its sample, this clonotype was seen a few times. V gene TRBV15 combines with J gene TRBJ2-4; D tentatively reads TRBD1 or TRBD2 (7 bases each). Germline CDR1 reads LNHNV; CDR2 reads YYDKDF (reference sequence). There are 15 residues in the CDR3. Trimming left V 1 base short and J 7 bases short, with 14 bases between. CDR3 nucleotides: TGTGCCACCAGCAGAGCAGGGGGGGGCCGGAACATTCAGTACTTC. This encodes CATSRAGGGRNIQYF.

This chain connects TRBV7-9 to TRBJ1-4; D is unclear. This CDR3 contains 13 residues. Germline V gene lookup returns CDR1 SEHNR and CDR2 FQNEAQ (reference sequence). The V end lost 5 bases, the J end lost 2 bases, and 6 bases lay between the germline ends. CDR3 region: CASSGMTNEKLFF. The CDR3 coding sequence is TGTGCCAGCAGCGGGATGACTAATGAAAAACTGTTTTTT.